Shown below are 21 T cell receptor beta chains from a single sample sequenced in a study of T cell responses to AZD1222 COVID-19 vaccine. Some clones are missing from TCRdb's copy, which holds only in-frame ones; the method was immunoSEQ multiplex PCR. Here the sample spans about 140,000 clones, approximately 90% being singletons. The sample here was peripheral blood, taken 28 days after the second AZD1222 dose. The receptors were sampled from an adult who received the AZD1222 COVID-19 vaccine.

The rearrangement links TRBV19 to TRBJ1-1; perhaps TRBD1 as D (6 bases). The V gene's germline CDR1 is LNHDA and CDR2 SQIVND (reference sequence). CDR3 length equals 14 residues. V shed 7 bases and J shed 0 bases, with 12 bases lying between them. DNA for the CDR3: TGTGCCAGTACTAAAGGACAGCTGAACACTGAAGCTTTCTTT. As protein: CASTKGQLNTEAFF.

The CDR3 DNA follows: TGTGCCAGCAGCGTAGAGGGAGCGGGAGGCTCCTACAATGAGCAGTTCTTC. It yields the protein CASSVEGAGGSYNEQFF. The chain recombines TRBV9 with TRBJ2-1; 9 nucleotides agree with TRBD2. The trim removed 0 bases at V and 0 bases at J, leaving 4 bases unmatched. Germline V gene sequence: CDR1 SGDLS, CDR2 YYNGEE. The CDR3 sequence is 17 residues long.

J is TRBJ2-3 and V is TRBV5-4; D uncertain. Between the trimmed V and J ends, which lost 2 bases and 6 bases, there was a span of 4 bases. CDR3 length: 11 amino acids. Germline-derived CDR1 and CDR2 are SGHNT and YYREEE (reference sequence). CDR3 sequence (DNA): TGTGCCAGCAGCTTCCGGGATACGCAGTATTTT. Translating gives CASSFRDTQYF.

The sample holds one count of this clone. The gene calls are TRBV7-6 and TRBJ2-7; 7 positions agree with TRBD2. The germline V gene has CDR1 SGHVS and CDR2 FNYEAQ. This CDR3 spans 15 amino acids. V trimming: 1 base; J trimming: 0 bases; junction bases outside the gene matches: 3. DNA of the CDR3: TGTGCCAGCAGCTTAGAGGCGGGAGTCTCCTACGAGCAGTACTTC. This gives the protein CASSLEAGVSYEQYF. The complete variable domain, with remaining parts taken from reference TRBV7-6 and TRBJ2-7, reads GAGVSQSPRYKVTKRGQDVALRCDPISGHVSLYWYRQALGQGPEFLTYFNYEAQQDKSGLPNDRFSAERPEGSISTLTIQRTEQRDSAMYRCASSLEAGVSYEQYFGPGTRLTVT.

This rearrangement joins TRBV7-6 to TRBJ1-1; D gene ambiguous. Looked up from germline, CDR1 is SGHVS and CDR2 is FNYEAQ. V lost 0 bases and J lost 5, with 13 bases in between. The CDR3 loop spans 15 amino acids. CDR3 nucleotides: TGTGCCAGCAGCTTAGCGACGCAGGCCGTAACTGAAGCTTTCTTT. Translating it yields CASSLATQAVTEAFF.

CDR3 sequence (DNA): TGTGCCAGCCTTCGGGGGACGAACACTGAAGCTTTCTTT. Protein sequence: CASLRGTNTEAFF. The rearrangement uses TRBV7-8 and TRBJ1-1; D perhaps matches TRBD1 (5 bases). From germline, CDR1 is SGHVS and CDR2 FQNEAQ. The CDR3 runs 13 residues. Trimming pared 8 bases from V and 1 base from J, leaving 11 bases between.

The chain combines TRBV5-4 with TRBJ1-2, with a tentative D call TRBD1 (5 bases). In germline, CDR1 is SGHNT, CDR2 YYREEE (reference sequence). This CDR3 has 14 amino acids. The V gene lost 4 bases and the J gene lost 4 bases, with 14 bases spanning the gap. The CDR3 DNA reads TGTGCCAGCAGCCCCCAGGGAGGGGCCTATGGCTACACCTTC. The encoded protein is CASSPQGGAYGYTF.

The genes are TRBV7-3 and TRBJ2-3; D is undetermined. In germline, CDR1 is SGHTA, CDR2 FQGTGA. The V end was cut by 1 base, the J end by 4 bases, with 9 bases between. CDR3 length equals 14 residues. The DNA of the CDR3 is TGTGCCAGCAGCTTAATATCCCGAGCAGATACGCAGTATTTT. It codes for CASSLISRADTQYF.

The rearrangement joins TRBV5-4 to TRBJ2-1, with 11 bases lining up with TRBD2. The CDR3 contains 16 residues. The trim removed 4 bases at V and 2 bases at J, leaving 5 bases unmatched. Germline V gives CDR1 SGHNT, CDR2 YYREEE (reference sequence). This CDR3 reads CASSTTSGSPYNEQFF. CDR3 DNA sequence: TGTGCCAGCAGCACCACTAGCGGGAGCCCCTACAATGAGCAGTTCTTC. The complete variable domain, with remaining parts taken from reference TRBV5-4 and TRBJ2-1, reads ETGVTQSPTHLIKTRGQQVTLRCSSQSGHNTVSWYQQALGQGPQFIFQYYREEENGRGNFPPRFSGLQFPNYSSELNVNALELDDSALYLCASSTTSGSPYNEQFFGPGTRLTVL.

The chain employs TRBV5-6 and TRBJ1-2, with 7 bases aligning to TRBD1. CDR3 size: 14 residues. The germline CDR1 and CDR2 sequences are SGHDT and YYEEEE. Trimming removed 3 bases from V and 7 bases from J; junction bases left unmatched: 9. The CDR3 sequence is CASSSQGGGTGYTF. As DNA, the CDR3 is TGTGCCAGCAGCTCGCAGGGGGGAGGGACTGGCTACACCTTC. Full variable domain (outside the CDR3, taken from reference TRBV5-6 and TRBJ1-2): DAGVTQSPTHLIKTRGQQVTLRCSPKSGHDTVSWYQQALGQGPQFIFQYYEEEERQRGNFPDRFSGHQFPNYSSELNVNALLLGDSALYLCASSSQGGGTGYTFGSGTRLTVV.

In this sample, this clone turned up a few times. The gene calls are TRBV7-2 and TRBJ1-5, with D hard to call. Trimming took 2 bases from V and 3 from J, leaving 11 bases between them. The germline CDR1 and CDR2 sequences are SGHTA and FQGNSA. There are 15 residues in the CDR3. CDR3 sequence reads: CASSLSSGPNQPQHF. In DNA, the CDR3 is TGTGCCAGCAGCTTATCCAGTGGCCCCAATCAGCCCCAGCATTTT.

V gene TRBV5-1 combines with J gene TRBJ2-7; the match to TRBD1 covers 9 bases. Unmatched junction bases numbered 8, after V lost 4 bases and J lost 6 bases. Germline V gene sequence: CDR1 SGHRS, CDR2 YFSETQ. CDR3 length equals 14 residues. CDR3: CASSLPGTGTEQYF. The CDR3 region has the DNA TGCGCCAGCAGCCTCCCCGGGACAGGGACCGAGCAGTACTTC.

This chain connects TRBV6-1 to TRBJ1-4; 7 bases are shared with TRBD1. The J segment lost 10 bases and the V segment lost 3 bases, leaving 8 bases of the junction unmatched. This CDR3 comprises 14 residues. CDR1 is MNHNS, CDR2 SASEGT, per germline. The CDR3 reads CASSESSGGGKLFF. CDR3 nucleotide sequence: TGTGCCAGCAGTGAGTCGTCAGGGGGGGGAAAACTGTTTTTT.

This chain joins TRBV2 and TRBJ2-7; TRBD2 might be the D (5 bases). Germline lookup yields CDR1 SNHLY and CDR2 FYNNEI. With 9 bases removed from V and 2 bases from J, the gap between germline ends came to 14 bases. CDR3 length: 13 residues. CDR3 sequence reads: CARALGSPYEQYF. The CDR3 bases are TGTGCCAGGGCGTTGGGGAGCCCCTACGAGCAGTACTTC.

This rearrangement joins TRBV7-3 to TRBJ2-2, with TRBD1 matching 8 bases. Germline CDR1 and CDR2: SGHTA and FQGTGA. This CDR3 is built from 15 residues. The J segment lost 0 bases and the V segment lost 5 bases, leaving 2 bases of the junction unmatched. In DNA, the CDR3 is TGTGCCAGCAGCCCACAGGGGGCGAACACCGGGGAGCTGTTTTTT. The encoded protein is CASSPQGANTGELFF.

This clone was found once. The chain joins TRBV9 to TRBJ2-1, with D perhaps matching TRBD1 (5 bases). The CDR3 consists of 16 residues. Looked up from germline, CDR1 is SGDLS and CDR2 is YYNGEE. V was clipped by 3 bases and J by 5 bases, with 18 bases between them. As DNA, the CDR3 is TGTGCCAGCAGCGCAGCAGGGAAAGTTGTAAACAATGAGCAGTTCTTC. It translates to CASSAAGKVVNNEQFF.

The chain employs TRBV4-1 and TRBJ1-1; 7 bases map to TRBD1. V shed 5 bases and J 7 bases; nucleotides not matched to a gene: 4. The germline CDR1 and CDR2 sequences are MGHRA and YSYEKL. The CDR3 runs 12 residues. In nucleotides, the CDR3 is TGCGCCAGCAGCTTACAGGGGCTTGAAGCTTTCTTT. This translates into CASSLQGLEAFF.

This chain uses TRBV19 with TRBJ2-1; 8 nucleotides align to TRBD1. The J segment lost 0 bases and the V segment lost 6 bases, leaving 10 bases of the junction unmatched. Germline CDR1 reads LNHDA; CDR2 reads SQIVND (reference sequence). The CDR3 is 17 amino acids. CDR3 nucleotide sequence: TGTGCCAGTAGGACAGGGGTTTACCGGAGCTCCTACAATGAGCAGTTCTTC. Translated: CASRTGVYRSSYNEQFF.

The chain links TRBV28 to TRBJ1-3; 7 nucleotides match TRBD1. V was clipped by 7 bases and J by 4 bases; unmatched bases: 10. The CDR3 contains 15 residues. Germline lookup yields CDR1 MDHEN and CDR2 SYDVKM. This CDR3 is CASTYGGGLGNTIYF. CDR3 sequence (DNA): TGTGCCAGCACCTACGGAGGGGGCCTCGGAAACACCATATATTTT.

The rearrangement uses TRBV24-1 and TRBJ2-4; 7 bases agree with TRBD1. The germline gives CDR1 KGHDR, CDR2 SFDVKD. The CDR3 loop spans 17 amino acids. With 4 bases clipped from V and 0 bases from J, the junction kept 8 bases outside the gene matches. This CDR3 is CATSEPWDRLAKNIQYF. In DNA, the CDR3 is TGTGCCACCAGTGAACCTTGGGACAGACTAGCCAAAAACATTCAGTACTTC.

The chain recombines TRBV6-2 or TRBV6-3 with TRBJ1-5, with TRBD1 matching 8 bases. The CDR3 covers 17 residues. Looked up from germline, CDR1 is MNHEY and CDR2 is SVGEGT. The trim removed 5 bases at V and 2 bases at J, leaving 11 bases unmatched. CDR3 coding DNA: TGTGCCAGCAGTCGCCCCTTCGAGACAGGGGGCAATCAGCCCCAGCATTTT. Protein: CASSRPFETGGNQPQHF.